This T cell receptor beta chain was identified during a study of regulatory T cells in long-lasting Graves disease. Background on the study: A definition of persistent Graves' disease required over 5 years of antithyroid drugs plus positive TSH receptor antibodies. Findings and caveats of the study: Persistent disease preferred TRBV28, TRBJ1-2 and TRBJ2-5. Persistent-disease Graves' patients showed less TCR diversity than new cases.

The V gene end was trimmed by 3 bases and the J gene end by 3 bases; junction bases not matched to a gene: 9. CDR3 length equals 15 residues. Germline CDR1 DFQATT, CDR2 SNEGSKA (reference sequence). Time point: persistent/refractory GD, antithyroid drugs over 5 years with positive TRAb. PBMC-derived RNA was used for the TCR library. CDR3 regions were amplified by Arm-PCR using iRepertoire HTBI primers to build TCR beta libraries. TCRdb redid the calling of the multiplex PCR reads with MiXCR, one entry per CDR3 protein. The sample lists about half a million distinct CDR3 sequences, less than 25% seen once, with around 13% in the top ten. This clonotype occurred a few times. Its antigen is unknown.

The sequenced sample was peripheral blood mononuclear cells (PBMCs), obtained when the disease was refractory, from a patient treated with antithyroid drugs. The TCR originated in a female donor with Graves disease. The V call is TRBV20-1, the J call TRBJ2-7; 9 bases fit TRBD2. The CDR3 region has the DNA TGCAGTGCTAGTCTCTTAGCTAGCGGGGACTACGAGCAGTACTTC. This encodes CSASLLASGDYEQYF.